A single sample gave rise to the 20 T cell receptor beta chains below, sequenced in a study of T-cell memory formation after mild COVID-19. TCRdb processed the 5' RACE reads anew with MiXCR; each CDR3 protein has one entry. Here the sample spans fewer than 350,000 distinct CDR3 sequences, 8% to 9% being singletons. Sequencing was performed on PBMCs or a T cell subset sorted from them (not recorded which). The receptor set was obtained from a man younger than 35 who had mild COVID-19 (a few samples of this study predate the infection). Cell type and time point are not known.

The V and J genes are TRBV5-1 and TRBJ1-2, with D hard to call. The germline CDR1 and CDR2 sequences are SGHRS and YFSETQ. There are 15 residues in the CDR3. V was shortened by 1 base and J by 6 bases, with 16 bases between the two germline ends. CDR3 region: CASSLYGYGIDGYTF. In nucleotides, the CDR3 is TGCGCCAGCAGCTTGTATGGGTACGGTATCGATGGCTACACCTTC.

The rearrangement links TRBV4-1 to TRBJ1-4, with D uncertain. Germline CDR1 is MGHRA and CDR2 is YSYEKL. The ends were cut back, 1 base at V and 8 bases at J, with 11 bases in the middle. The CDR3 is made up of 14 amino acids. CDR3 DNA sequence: TGCGCCAGCAGCCAAGTTCAAGTGGAGGAAAAACTGTTTTTT. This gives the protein CASSQVQVEEKLFF.

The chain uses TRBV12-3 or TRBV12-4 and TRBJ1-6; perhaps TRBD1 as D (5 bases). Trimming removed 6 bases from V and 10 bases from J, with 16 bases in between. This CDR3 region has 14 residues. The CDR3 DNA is TGTGCCAGCAGAAACTATAGGGGCCACTCACCCCTCCACTTT. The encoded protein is CASRNYRGHSPLHF.

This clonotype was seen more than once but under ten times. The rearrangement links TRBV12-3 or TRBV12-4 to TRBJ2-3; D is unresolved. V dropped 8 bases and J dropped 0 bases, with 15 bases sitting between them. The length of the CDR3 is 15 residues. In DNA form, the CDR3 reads TGTGCCAGCCGTTCCAAGGCGAAAAGCACAGATACGCAGTATTTT. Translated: CASRSKAKSTDTQYF.

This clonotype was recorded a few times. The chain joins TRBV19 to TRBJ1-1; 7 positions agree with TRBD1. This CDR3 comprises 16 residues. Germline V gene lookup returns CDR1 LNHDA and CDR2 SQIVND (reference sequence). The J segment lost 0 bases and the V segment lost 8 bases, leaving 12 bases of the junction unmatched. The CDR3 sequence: CASGVDRRKLNTEAFF. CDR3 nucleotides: TGTGCCAGTGGGGTGGACAGGAGAAAATTGAACACTGAAGCTTTCTTT. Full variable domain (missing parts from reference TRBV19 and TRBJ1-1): DGGITQSPKYLFRKEGQNVTLSCEQNLNHDAMYWYRQDPGQGLRLIYYSQIVNDFQKGDIAEGYSVSREKKESFPLTVTSAQKNPTAFYLCASGVDRRKLNTEAFFGQGTRLTVV.

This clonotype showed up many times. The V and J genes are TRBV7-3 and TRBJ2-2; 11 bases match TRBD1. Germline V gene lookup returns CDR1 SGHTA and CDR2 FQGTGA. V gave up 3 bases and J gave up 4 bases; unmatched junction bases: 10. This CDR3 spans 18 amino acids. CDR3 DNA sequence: TGTGCCAGCAGCTTCTCCGGACAGGGGGCGCGCAGCACCGGGGAGCTGTTTTTT. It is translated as CASSFSGQGARSTGELFF.

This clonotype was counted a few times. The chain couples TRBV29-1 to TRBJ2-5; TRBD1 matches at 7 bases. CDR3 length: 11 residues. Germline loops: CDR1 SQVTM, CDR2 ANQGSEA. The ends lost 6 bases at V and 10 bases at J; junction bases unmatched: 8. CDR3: CSVGTGVLQYF. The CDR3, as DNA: TGCAGCGTAGGCACAGGGGTCCTCCAGTACTTC.

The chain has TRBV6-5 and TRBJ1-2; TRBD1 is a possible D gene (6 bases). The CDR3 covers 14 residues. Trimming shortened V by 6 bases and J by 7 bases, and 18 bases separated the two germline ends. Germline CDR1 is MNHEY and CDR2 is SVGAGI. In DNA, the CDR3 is TGTGCCAGCAGACCGGATCAGGGGAGGGGTGGCTACACCTTC. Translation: CASRPDQGRGGYTF.

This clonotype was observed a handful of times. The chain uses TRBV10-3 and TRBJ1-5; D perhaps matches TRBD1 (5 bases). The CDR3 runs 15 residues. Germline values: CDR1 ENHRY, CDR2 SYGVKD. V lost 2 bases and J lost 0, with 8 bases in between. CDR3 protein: CAISETGYSNQPQHF. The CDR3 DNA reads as TGTGCCATCAGTGAGACAGGATATAGCAATCAGCCCCAGCATTTT.

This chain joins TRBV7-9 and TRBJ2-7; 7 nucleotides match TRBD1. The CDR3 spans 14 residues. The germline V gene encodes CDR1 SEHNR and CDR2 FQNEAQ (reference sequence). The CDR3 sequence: CAGSPNDRAYEQYV. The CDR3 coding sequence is TGTGCCGGCAGCCCGAACGACAGGGCCTACGAGCAGTACGTC.

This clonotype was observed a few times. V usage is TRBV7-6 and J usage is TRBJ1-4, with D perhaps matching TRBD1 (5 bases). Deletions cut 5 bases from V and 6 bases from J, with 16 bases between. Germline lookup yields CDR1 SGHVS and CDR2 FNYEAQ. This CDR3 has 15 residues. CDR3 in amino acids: CASSGTGFLDEKLFF. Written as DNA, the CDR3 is TGTGCCAGCAGCGGTACAGGATTTTTAGATGAAAAACTGTTTTTT.

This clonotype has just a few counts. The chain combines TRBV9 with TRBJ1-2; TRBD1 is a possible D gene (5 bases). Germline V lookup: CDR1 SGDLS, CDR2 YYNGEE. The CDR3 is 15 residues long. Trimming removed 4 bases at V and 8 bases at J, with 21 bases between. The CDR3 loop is CASSISGTAPGGYTF. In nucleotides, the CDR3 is TGTGCCAGCAGCATATCCGGGACCGCCCCGGGCGGCTACACCTTC.

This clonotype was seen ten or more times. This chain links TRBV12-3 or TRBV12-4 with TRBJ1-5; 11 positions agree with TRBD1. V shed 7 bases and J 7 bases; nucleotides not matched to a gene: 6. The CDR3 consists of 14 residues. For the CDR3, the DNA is TGTGCCAGCACGGGACAGGGGGTGGAACAGCCCCAGCATTTT. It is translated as CASTGQGVEQPQHF.

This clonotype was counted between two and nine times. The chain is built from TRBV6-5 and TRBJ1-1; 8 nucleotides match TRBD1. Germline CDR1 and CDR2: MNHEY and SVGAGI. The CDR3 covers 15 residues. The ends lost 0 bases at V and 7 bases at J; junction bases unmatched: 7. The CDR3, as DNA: TGTGCCAGCAGTTACTCAGGACAGGGTATTAGTGAAGCTTTCTTT. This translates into CASSYSGQGISEAFF.

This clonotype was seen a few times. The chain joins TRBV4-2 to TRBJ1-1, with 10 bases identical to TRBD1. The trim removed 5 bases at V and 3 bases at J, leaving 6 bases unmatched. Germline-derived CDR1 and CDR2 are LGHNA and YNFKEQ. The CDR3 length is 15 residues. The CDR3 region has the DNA TGTGCCAGCAGCGGACCCGGGACAGGGGACACTGAAGCTTTCTTT. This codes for CASSGPGTGDTEAFF.

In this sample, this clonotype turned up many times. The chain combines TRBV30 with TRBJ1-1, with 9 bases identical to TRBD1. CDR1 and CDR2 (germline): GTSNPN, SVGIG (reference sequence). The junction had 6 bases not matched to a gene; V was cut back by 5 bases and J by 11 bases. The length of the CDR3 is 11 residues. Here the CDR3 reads CAWGQGMSAFF. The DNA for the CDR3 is TGTGCCTGGGGACAGGGGATGAGTGCTTTCTTT.

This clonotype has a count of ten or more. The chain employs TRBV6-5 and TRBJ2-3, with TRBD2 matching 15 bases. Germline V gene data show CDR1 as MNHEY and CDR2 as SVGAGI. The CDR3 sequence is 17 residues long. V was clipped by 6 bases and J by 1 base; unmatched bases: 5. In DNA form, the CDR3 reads TGTGCCAGCAGCCGCGGGACTAGCGGGGGGCGCACAGATACGCAGTATTTT. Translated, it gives CASSRGTSGGRTDTQYF.

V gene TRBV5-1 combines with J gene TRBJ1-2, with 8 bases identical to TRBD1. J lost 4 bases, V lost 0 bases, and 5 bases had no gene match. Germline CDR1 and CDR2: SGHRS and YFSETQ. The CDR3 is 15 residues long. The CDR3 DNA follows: TGCGCCAGCAGCTTGGGGACAGGGTATGCCTATGGCTACACCTTC. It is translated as CASSLGTGYAYGYTF.

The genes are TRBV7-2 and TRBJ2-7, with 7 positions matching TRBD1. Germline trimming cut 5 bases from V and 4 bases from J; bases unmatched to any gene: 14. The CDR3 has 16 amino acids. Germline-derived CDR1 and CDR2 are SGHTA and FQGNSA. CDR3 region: CASSRSLGGSLYEQYF. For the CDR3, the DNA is TGTGCCAGCAGCCGCTCGTTAGGGGGCTCCCTTTACGAGCAGTACTTC.

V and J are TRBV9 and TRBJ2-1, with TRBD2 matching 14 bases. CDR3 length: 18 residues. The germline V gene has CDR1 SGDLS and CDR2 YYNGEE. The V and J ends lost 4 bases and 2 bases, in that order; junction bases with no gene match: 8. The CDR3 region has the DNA TGTGCCAGCAGCCCCGGACTAGCGGGGGGTCCCACCTACAATGAGCAGTTCTTC. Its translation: CASSPGLAGGPTYNEQFF.